A selection of T cell receptor beta chains follows, all from one sample in a study of post-analysis software for immune sequencing data. TCRdb re-derived calls from the PCR reads in MiXCR, one entry per CDR3 protein. The table records roughly 400,000 distinct CDR3 sequences, about 40% of them present only once. The material sequenced was blood. The receptors come from a girl aged 2 to 9 with multiple sclerosis. The CDR3 runs from the conserved cysteine through the conserved F or W. A D gene is named only where the DNA matches it firmly. Part of the rows lack a size; the others show once, few, many or a class for expanded clones.

>TRBJ2-1|-|few|TRBV6-5
TGTGCCAGCAGCGGGGACTCCGGCAATGAGCAGTTCTTC
CASSGDSGNEQFF
>TRBJ2-5|TRBD1|-|TRBV25-1
TGTGCCAGCAGTGGACTGGACAGGGGAGGAGAGACCCAGTACTTC
CASSGLDRGGETQYF
>TRBJ1-2|-|-|TRBV4-3
TGCGCCAGCAGCCTGGGAAGTCGCGGCTACACCTTC
CASSLGSRGYTF
>TRBJ2-1|TRBD1|-|TRBV9
TGTGCCAGCAGCTCCCAGGGGGTGGGGCGGTACTCCTACAATGAGCAGTTCTTC
CASSSQGVGRYSYNEQFF
>TRBJ2-3|-|-|TRBV7-6
TGTGCCAGCAGCCCCCCCACAAGGACAGAGCTTACAGATACGCAGTATTTT
CASSPPTRTELTDTQYF
>TRBJ1-2|-|few|TRBV5-6
TGTGCCAGCAGCTTGAAACATCTGTCAGGCTATGGCTACACCTTC
CASSLKHLSGYGYTF
>TRBJ2-3|TRBD2|-|TRBV28
TGTGCCAGCAGTTTCCTAGCGGGAAAGACCACAGATACGCAGTATTTT
CASSFLAGKTTDTQYF
>TRBJ1-6|-|-|TRBV29-1
TGCAGCGGCTTACAGGACAGAAGGAGTAATTCACCCCTCCACTTT
CSGLQDRRSNSPLHF
>TRBJ1-1|-|once|TRBV5-1
TGCGCCAGCAGCTTGGCCTGGGCTGCCGGGGTGAACACTGAAGCTTTCTTT
CASSLAWAAGVNTEAFF
>TRBJ2-3|-|few|TRBV29-1
TGCAGCGTTACGTCCACGGGGGGCACAGATACGCAGTATTTT
CSVTSTGGTDTQYF
>TRBJ1-2|-|-|TRBV12-3/TRBV12-4
TGTGCCAGCACCCGAGGCGTTCATGGCAGGACCTCGGAGGCTAACTATGGCTACACCTTC
CASTRGVHGRTSEANYGYTF
>TRBJ2-7|-|-|TRBV29-1
TGCAGCGTTGATCGTCAGGGTTCTTACGAGCAGTACTTC
CSVDRQGSYEQYF
>TRBJ2-5|TRBD2|-|TRBV7-9
TGTACCAGCAGCTTGGCGGGACTATCCTTCCAAGAGACCCAGTACTTC
CTSSLAGLSFQETQYF
>TRBJ2-7|-|-|TRBV10-3
TGTGCCACCAAGAAAGACTACGAGCAGTACTTC
CATKKDYEQYF
>TRBJ2-1|-|few|TRBV7-3
TGTGCCAGCAGCTTACAGGCGGTTCGGAATGAGCAGTTCTTC
CASSLQAVRNEQFF
>TRBJ2-2|-|-|TRBV29-1
TGCAGCGTTGAAGATCAGGGCACCGGGGAGCTGTTTTTT
CSVEDQGTGELFF
>TRBJ1-4|-|-|TRBV7-9
TGTGCCAGCACACGACAGACTAATGAAAAACTGTTTTTT
CASTRQTNEKLFF
>TRBJ2-5|-|-|TRBV9
TGTGCCAGCAGCGTTCAAGTTGGAGGGGCCGAGACCCAGTACTTC
CASSVQVGGAETQYF
>TRBJ2-7|-|-|TRBV7-6
TGTGCCAGCAGCTTAGCGGGTGATTCAAGCTCCTACGAGCAGTACTTC
CASSLAGDSSSYEQYF
>TRBJ2-3|-|-|TRBV27
TGTGCCAGCAGTTTATTTTCCAGGGCAGATACGCAGTATTTT
CASSLFSRADTQYF
>TRBJ2-3|-|-|TRBV5-1
TGCGCCATCTCGGCGGGGCCTACTAGCACAGATACGCAGTATTTT
CAISAGPTSTDTQYF
>TRBJ2-7|-|-|TRBV29-1
TGCAGCGCGTCTAGTGGCGGTGGATCCTACGAGCAGTACTTC
CSASSGGGSYEQYF
>TRBJ2-7|-|-|TRBV6-6
TGTGCCAGCAACGAATTTAACGGCGAGCAGTACTTC
CASNEFNGEQYF
>TRBJ1-1|-|-|TRBV29-1
TGCAGCGTTGAAAGCTGGGGTCTGAACACTGAAGCTTTCTTT
CSVESWGLNTEAFF
>TRBJ1-5|-|-|TRBV7-2
TGTGCCAGCAGCCCCAGCGCCGGGCTTATTTTAAATCAGCCCCAGCATTTT
CASSPSAGLILNQPQHF
>TRBJ2-1|TRBD2|once|TRBV5-1
TGCGCCAGCAGCTTGGGGGCTAGCGGGGAGCAGTTCTTC
CASSLGASGEQFF
>TRBJ2-7|-|few|TRBV12-3/TRBV12-4
TGTGCCAGCAGTTTGTTCGTAGGGAATCCTCCCTACGAGCAGTACTTC
CASSLFVGNPPYEQYF
>TRBJ1-4|-|few|TRBV20-1
TGCAGTGCTAGTGGCCCCTCGGAAAAACTGTTTTTT
CSASGPSEKLFF
>TRBJ2-7|TRBD1|once|TRBV2
TGTGCCAGCGTTCGGGACAGGGGTTACGAGCAGTACTTC
CASVRDRGYEQYF
>TRBJ2-1|-|few|TRBV9
TGTGCCAGCAGCGTAGTGGCGGGACCCTACAATGAGCAGTTCTTC
CASSVVAGPYNEQFF
>TRBJ1-2|-|few|TRBV4-1
TGCGCCAGCAGCCAAGAGCATGACTGGACAAACTATGGCTACACCTTC
CASSQEHDWTNYGYTF
>TRBJ2-3|-|-|TRBV10-2
TGCGCCAGCACTAGAGGGAGGGATACGCAGTATTTT
CASTRGRDTQYF
>TRBJ1-1|-|-|TRBV29-1
TGCAGCGTTGAGGGACCGCTCGATATGAACACTGAAGCTTTCTTT
CSVEGPLDMNTEAFF
>TRBJ1-2|-|few|TRBV29-1
TGCAGCGTACTGATCGGGCAGTTGGGGAATGGCTGCACCTTC
CSVLIGQLGNGCTF
>TRBJ1-1|-|once|TRBV7-9
TGTGCCCCAGTCCGGGACATAGTTTACACTGAAGCTTTCTTT
CAPVRDIVYTEAFF
>TRBJ2-7|TRBD1|-|TRBV4-1
TGCGCCAGCAGCCAAGATGGGGACAGGGCATCCTACGAGCAGTACTTC
CASSQDGDRASYEQYF
>TRBJ2-7|-|-|TRBV5-1
TGCGCCAGCAGCTTGGTCTCGGGGCAGCCTTACGAGCAGTACTTC
CASSLVSGQPYEQYF
>TRBJ1-5|-|-|TRBV7-9
TGTGCCAGCAGCTTTGGAGATCAGCCCCAGCATTTT
CASSFGDQPQHF
>TRBJ2-4|-|-|TRBV18
TGTGCCAGCTCACCACTCTCACGTCAAGCCAAAAACATTCAGTACTTC
CASSPLSRQAKNIQYF
>TRBJ2-7|TRBD1|-|TRBV12-3/TRBV12-4
TGTGCCAGCGCGGACAGGGCAAACTACTCCTACGAGCAGTACTTC
CASADRANYSYEQYF
>TRBJ2-7|TRBD2|few|TRBV4-2
TGTGCCAGCAGCCCACCTGGGCGGGAGGGCCTCTACGAGCAGTACTTC
CASSPPGREGLYEQYF
>TRBJ2-5|-|few|TRBV20-1
TGCAGTGCAGTAAGGCTGGGAGGACATGAAGAGACCCAGTACTTC
CSAVRLGGHEETQYF
>TRBJ1-1|-|-|TRBV4-3
TGCGCCAGCAGCCAAGAGCGTACTAGGGGCCTAAACACTGAAGCTTTCTTT
CASSQERTRGLNTEAFF
>TRBJ2-7|TRBD2|-|TRBV28
TGTGCCAGCAGTTTCGGGGGGGAGGCGTCCTACGAGCAGTACTTC
CASSFGGEASYEQYF
>TRBJ2-3|TRBD2|few|TRBV3-1
TGTGCCAGCAGCCAAGATTTCGGGACTAGCGTTTCCACAGATACGCAGTATTTT
CASSQDFGTSVSTDTQYF
>TRBJ2-3|TRBD1|few|TRBV20-1
TGCAGTGCTAGAGTTGCGACAGGGTGGACAGATACGCAGTATTTT
CSARVATGWTDTQYF